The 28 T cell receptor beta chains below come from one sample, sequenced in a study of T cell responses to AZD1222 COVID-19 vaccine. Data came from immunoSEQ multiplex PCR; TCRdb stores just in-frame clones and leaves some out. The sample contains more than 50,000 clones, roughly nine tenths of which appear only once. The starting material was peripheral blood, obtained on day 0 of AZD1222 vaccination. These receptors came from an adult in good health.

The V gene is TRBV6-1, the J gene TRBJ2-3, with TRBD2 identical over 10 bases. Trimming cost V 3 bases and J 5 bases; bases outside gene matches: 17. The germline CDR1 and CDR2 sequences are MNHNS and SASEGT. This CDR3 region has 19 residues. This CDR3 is CASSEPMMAASGRKDTQYF. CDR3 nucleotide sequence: TGTGCCAGCAGTGAGCCTATGATGGCGGCTAGCGGGAGAAAAGATACGCAGTATTTT.

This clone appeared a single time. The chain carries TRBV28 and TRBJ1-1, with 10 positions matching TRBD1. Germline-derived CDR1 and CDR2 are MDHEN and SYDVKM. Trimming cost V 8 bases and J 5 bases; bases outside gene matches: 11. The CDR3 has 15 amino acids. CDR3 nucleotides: TGTGCCAGCCAATCCGCTGGGACAGGGGAAACTGAAGCTTTCTTT. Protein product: CASQSAGTGETEAFF.

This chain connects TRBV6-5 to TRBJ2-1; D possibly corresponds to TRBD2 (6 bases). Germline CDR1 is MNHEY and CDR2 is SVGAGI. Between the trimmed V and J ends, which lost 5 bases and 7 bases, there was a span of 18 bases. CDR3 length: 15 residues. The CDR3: CASSRGGRKSNEQFF. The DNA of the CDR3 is TGTGCCAGCAGTAGGGGTGGGAGGAAGTCGAATGAGCAGTTCTTC.

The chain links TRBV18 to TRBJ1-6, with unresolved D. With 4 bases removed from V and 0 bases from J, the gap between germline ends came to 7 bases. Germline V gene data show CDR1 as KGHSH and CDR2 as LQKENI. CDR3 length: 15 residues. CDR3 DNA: TGTGCCAGCTCACTTGAGAGCTCCTATAATTCACCCCTCCACTTT. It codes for CASSLESSYNSPLHF.

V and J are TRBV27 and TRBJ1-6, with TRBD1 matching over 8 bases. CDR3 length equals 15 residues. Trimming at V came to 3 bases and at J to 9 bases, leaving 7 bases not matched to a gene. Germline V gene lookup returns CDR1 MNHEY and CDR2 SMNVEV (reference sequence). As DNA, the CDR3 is TGTGCCAGCAGTTTCGTAACAGGGGGATTTTCACCCCTCCACTTT. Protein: CASSFVTGGFSPLHF.

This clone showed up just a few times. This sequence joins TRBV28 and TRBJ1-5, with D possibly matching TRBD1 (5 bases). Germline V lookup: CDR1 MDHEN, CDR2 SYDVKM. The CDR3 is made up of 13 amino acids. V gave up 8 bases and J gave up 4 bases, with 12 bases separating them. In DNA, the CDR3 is TGTGCCAGCGAGAGACAGAAGAATCAGCCCCAGCATTTT. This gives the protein CASERQKNQPQHF.

CDR3 sequence reads: CASSRRTGLQETQYF. CDR3 nucleotide sequence: TGCGCCAGCAGCAGGAGGACAGGCCTTCAAGAGACCCAGTACTTC. The chain combines TRBV5-1 with TRBJ2-5, with 7 bases fitting TRBD1. The CDR3 totals 15 residues. V shed 4 bases, J shed 2 bases, and the junction held 8 bases outside the gene matches. Germline V lookup: CDR1 SGHRS, CDR2 YFSETQ.

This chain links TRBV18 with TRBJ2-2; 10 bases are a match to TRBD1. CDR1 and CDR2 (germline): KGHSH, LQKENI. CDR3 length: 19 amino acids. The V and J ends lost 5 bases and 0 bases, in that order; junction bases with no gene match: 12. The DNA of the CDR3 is TGTGCCAGCTCATCAAGCCGGGACAGGGGCTACGCGAACACCGGGGAGCTGTTTTTT. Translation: CASSSSRDRGYANTGELFF.

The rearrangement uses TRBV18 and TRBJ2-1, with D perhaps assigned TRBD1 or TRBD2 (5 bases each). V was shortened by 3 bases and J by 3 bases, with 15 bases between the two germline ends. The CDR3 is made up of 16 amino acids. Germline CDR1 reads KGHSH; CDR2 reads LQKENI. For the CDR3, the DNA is TGTGCCAGCTCACCTTACCGGGACGGACTCTACAATGAGCAGTTCTTC. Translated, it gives CASSPYRDGLYNEQFF.

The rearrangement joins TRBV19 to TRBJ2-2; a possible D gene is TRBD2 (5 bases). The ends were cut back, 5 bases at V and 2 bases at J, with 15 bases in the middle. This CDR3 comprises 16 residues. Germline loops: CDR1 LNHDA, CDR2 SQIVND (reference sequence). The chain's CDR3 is CASSVLSVINTGELFF. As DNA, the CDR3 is TGTGCCAGTAGTGTCCTTAGCGTAATTAACACCGGGGAGCTGTTTTTT.

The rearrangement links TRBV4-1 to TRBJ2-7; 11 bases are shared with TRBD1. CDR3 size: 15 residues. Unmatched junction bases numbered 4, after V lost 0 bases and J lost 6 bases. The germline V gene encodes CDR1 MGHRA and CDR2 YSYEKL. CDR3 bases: TGCGCCAGCAGCCAAGATGGACAGGGGGCCGGCGAGCAGTACTTC. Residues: CASSQDGQGAGEQYF.

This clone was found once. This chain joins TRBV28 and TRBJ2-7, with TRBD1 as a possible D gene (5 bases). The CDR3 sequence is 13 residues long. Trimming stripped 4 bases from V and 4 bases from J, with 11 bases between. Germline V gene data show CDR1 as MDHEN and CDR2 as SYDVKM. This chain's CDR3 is CASSYGAQYEQYF. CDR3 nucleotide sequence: TGTGCCAGCAGTTATGGGGCACAGTACGAGCAGTACTTC.

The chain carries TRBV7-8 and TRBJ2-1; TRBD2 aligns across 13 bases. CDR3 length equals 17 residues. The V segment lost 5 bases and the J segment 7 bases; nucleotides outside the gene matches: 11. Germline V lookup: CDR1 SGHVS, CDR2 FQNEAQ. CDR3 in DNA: TGTGCCAGCAGCCCATATAGACTAGCGGGAGGCCGGAATGAGCAGTTCTTC. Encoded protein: CASSPYRLAGGRNEQFF. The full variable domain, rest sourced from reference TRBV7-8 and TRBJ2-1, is GAGVSQSPRYKVAKRGQDVALRCDPISGHVSLFWYQQALGQGPEFLTYFQNEAQLDKSGLPSDRFFAERPEGSVSTLKIQRTQQEDSAVYLCASSPYRLAGGRNEQFFGPGTRLTVL.

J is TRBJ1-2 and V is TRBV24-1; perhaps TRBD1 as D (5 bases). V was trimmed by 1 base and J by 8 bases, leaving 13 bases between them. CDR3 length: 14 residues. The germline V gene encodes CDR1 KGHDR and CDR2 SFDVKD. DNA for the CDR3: TGTGCCACCAGTGATTTAAACAGGTCGGACGGCTACACCTTC. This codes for CATSDLNRSDGYTF.

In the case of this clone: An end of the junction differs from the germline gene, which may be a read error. CDR3 nucleotides: TGTGCCAGCAGTCCCCCCCGGAACGCTGAAGCTTTCTTT. Translating it yields CASSPPRNAEAFF. The chain joins TRBV28 to TRBJ1-1; D not resolved. This CDR3 comprises 13 residues. Per germline, CDR1 MDHEN and CDR2 SYDVKM.

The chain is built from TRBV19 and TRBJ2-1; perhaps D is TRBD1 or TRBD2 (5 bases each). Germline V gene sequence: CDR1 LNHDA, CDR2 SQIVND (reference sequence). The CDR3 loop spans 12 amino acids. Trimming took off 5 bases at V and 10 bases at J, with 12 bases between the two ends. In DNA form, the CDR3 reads TGTGCCAGTAGTCCAGACTGGGACGAGCAGTTCTTC. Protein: CASSPDWDEQFF.

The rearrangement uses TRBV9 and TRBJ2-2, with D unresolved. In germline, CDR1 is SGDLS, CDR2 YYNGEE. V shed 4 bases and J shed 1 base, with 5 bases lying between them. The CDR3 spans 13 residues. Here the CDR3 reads CASSTLNTGELFF. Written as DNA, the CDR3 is TGTGCCAGCAGCACCCTGAACACCGGGGAGCTGTTTTTT.

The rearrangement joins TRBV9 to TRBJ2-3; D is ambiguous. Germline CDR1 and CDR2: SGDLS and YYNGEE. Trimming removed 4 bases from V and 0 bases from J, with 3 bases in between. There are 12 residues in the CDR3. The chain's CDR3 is CASSFSTDTQYF. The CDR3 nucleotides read TGTGCCAGCAGCTTTAGCACAGATACGCAGTATTTT. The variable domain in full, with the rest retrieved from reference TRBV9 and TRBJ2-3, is DSGVTQTPKHLITATGQRVTLRCSPRSGDLSVYWYQQSLDQGLQFLIQYYNGEERAKGNILERFSAQQFPDLHSELNLSSLELGDSALYFCASSFSTDTQYFGPGTRLTVL.

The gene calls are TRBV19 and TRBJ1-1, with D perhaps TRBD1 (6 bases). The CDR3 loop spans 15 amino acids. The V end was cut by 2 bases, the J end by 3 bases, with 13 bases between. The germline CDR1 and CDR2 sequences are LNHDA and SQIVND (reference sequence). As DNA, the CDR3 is TGTGCCAGTAGTATACAGGGGTTGGTGGACACTGAAGCTTTCTTT. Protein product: CASSIQGLVDTEAFF.

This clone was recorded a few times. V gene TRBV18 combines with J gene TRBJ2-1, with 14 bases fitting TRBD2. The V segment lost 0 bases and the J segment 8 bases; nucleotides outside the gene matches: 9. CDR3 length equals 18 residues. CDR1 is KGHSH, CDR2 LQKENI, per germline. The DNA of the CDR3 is TGTGCCAGCTCACCACCAGTGACTAGCGGGAGGGATAGGGATGAGCAGTTCTTC. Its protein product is CASSPPVTSGRDRDEQFF.

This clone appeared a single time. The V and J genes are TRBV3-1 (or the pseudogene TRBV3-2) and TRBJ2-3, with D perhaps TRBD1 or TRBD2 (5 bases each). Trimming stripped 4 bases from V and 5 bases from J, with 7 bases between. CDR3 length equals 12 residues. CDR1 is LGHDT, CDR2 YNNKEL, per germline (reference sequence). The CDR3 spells CASSPGGDTQYF. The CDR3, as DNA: TGTGCCAGCAGCCCTGGGGGAGATACGCAGTATTTT.

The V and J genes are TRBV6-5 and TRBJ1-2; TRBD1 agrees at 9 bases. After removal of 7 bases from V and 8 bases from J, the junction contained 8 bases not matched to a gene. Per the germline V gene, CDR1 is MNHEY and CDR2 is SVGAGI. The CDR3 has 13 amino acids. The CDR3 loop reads CASKETGGAGYTF. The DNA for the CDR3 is TGTGCCAGCAAAGAAACAGGGGGCGCGGGCTACACCTTC.

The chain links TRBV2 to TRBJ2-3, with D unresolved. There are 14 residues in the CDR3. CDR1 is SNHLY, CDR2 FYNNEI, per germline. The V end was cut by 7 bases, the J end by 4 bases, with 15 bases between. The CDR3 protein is CASKGGISADTQYF. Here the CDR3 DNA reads TGTGCCAGCAAGGGCGGAATCTCAGCAGATACGCAGTATTTT.

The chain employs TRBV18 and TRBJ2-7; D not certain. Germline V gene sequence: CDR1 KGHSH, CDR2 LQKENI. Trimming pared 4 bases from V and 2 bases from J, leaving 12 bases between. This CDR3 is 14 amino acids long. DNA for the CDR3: TGTGCCAGCTCACTCATCCAAGGGCCCTACGAGCAGTACTTC. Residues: CASSLIQGPYEQYF.

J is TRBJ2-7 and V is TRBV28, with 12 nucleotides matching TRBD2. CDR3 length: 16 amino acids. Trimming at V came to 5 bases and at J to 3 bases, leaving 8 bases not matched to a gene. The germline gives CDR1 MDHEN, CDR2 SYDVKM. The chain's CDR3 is CASSPTSGRKIYEQYF. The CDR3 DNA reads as TGTGCCAGCAGTCCGACTAGCGGGAGAAAGATCTACGAGCAGTACTTC.

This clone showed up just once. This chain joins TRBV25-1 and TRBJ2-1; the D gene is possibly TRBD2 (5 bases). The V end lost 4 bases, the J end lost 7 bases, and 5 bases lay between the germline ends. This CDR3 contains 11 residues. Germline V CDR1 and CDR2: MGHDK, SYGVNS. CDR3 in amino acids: CASSGLNEQFF. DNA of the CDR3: TGTGCCAGCAGTGGACTAAATGAGCAGTTCTTC.

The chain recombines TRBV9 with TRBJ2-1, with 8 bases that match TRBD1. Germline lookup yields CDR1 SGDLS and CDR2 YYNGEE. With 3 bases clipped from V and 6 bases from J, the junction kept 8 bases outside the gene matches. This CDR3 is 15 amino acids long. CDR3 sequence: CASSDRGNMVNEQFF. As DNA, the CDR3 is TGTGCCAGCAGCGACAGGGGGAATATGGTCAATGAGCAGTTCTTC.

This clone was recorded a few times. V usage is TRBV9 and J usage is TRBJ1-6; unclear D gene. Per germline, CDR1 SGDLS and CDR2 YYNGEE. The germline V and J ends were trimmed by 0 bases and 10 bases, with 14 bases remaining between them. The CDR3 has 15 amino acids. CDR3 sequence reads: CASSVGSQQGSPLHF. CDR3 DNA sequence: TGTGCCAGCAGCGTAGGAAGCCAACAAGGCTCACCCCTCCACTTT.